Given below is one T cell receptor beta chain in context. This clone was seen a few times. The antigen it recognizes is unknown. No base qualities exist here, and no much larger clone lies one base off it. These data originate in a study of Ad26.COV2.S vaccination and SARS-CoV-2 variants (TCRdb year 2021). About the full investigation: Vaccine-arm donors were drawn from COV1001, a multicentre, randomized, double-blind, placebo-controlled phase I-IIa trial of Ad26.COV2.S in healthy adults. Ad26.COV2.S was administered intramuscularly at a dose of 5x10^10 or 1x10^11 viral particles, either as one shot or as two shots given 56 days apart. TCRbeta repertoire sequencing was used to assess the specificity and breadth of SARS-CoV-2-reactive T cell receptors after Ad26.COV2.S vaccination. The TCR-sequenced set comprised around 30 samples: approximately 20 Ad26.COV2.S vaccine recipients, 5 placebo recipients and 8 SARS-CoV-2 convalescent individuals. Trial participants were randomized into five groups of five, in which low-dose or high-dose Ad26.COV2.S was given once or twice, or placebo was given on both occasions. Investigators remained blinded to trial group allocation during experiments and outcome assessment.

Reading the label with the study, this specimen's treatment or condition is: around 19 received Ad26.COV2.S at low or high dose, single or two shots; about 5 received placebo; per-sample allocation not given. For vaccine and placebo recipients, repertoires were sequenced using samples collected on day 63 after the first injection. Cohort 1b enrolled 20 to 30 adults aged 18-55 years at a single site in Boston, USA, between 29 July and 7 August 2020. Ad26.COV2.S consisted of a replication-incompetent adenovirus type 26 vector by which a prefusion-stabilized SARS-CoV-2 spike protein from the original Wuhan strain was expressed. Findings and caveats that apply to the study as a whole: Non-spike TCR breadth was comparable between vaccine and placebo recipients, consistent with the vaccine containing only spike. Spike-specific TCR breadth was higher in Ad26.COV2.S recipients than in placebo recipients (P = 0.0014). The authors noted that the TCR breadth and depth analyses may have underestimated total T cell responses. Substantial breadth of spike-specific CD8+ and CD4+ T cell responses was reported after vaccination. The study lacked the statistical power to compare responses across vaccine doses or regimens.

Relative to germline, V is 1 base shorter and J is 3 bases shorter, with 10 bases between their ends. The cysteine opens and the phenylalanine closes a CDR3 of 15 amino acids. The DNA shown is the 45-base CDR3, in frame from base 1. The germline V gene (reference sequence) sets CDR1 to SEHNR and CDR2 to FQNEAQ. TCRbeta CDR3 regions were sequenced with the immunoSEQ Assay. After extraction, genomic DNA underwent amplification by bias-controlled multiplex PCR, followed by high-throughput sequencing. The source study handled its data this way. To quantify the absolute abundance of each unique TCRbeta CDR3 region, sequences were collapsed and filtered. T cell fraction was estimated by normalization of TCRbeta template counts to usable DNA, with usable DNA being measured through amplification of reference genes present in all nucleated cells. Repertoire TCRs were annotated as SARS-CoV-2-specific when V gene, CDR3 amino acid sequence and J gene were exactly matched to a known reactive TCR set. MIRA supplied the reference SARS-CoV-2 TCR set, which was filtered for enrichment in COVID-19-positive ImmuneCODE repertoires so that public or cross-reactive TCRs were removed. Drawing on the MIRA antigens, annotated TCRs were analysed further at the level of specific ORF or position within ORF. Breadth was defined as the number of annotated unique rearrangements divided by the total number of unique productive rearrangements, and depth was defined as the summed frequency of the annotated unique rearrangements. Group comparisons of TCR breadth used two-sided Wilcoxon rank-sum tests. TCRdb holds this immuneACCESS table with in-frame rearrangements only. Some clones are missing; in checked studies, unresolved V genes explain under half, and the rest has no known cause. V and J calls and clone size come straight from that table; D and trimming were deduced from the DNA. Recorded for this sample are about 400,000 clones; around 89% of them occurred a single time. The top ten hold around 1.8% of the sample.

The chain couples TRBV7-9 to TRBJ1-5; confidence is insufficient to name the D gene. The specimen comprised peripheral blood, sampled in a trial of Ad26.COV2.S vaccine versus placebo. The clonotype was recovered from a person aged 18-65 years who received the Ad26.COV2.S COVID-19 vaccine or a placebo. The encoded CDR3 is CASSLGDGLNQPQHF. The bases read TGTGCCAGCAGCTTAGGTGACGGGCTCAATCAGCCCCAGCATTTT.